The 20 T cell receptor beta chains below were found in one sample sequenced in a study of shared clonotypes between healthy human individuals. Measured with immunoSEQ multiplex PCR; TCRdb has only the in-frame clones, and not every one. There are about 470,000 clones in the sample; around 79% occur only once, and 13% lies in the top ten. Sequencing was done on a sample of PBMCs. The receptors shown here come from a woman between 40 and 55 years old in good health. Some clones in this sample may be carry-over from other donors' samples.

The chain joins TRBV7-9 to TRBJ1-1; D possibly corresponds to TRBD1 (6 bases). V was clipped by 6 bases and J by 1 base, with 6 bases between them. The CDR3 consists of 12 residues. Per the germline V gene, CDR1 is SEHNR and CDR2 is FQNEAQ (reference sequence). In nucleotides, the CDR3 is TGTGCCAGCAGGACAGGGAACACTGAAGCTTTCTTT. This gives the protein CASRTGNTEAFF.

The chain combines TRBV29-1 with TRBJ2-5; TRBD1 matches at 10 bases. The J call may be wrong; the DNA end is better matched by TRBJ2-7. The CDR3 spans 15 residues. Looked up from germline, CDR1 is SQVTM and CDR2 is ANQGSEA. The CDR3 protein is CSDKTGQGNPHEQYF. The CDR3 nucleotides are TGCAGCGACAAGACGGGACAGGGGAATCCCCACGAGCAGTACTTC.

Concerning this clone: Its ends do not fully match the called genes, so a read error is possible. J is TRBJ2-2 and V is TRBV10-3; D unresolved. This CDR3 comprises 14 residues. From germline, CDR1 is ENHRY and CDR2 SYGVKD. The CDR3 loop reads CAISRNTNTVELFF. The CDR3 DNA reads TGTGCCATCAGCCGTAACACGAACACCGTGGAGCTGTTTTTT.

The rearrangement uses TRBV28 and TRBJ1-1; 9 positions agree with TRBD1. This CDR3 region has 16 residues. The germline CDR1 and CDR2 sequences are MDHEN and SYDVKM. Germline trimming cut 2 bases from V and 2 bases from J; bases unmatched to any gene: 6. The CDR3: CASSLGQGISNTEAFF. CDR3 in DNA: TGTGCCAGCAGTTTAGGACAGGGGATTAGTAACACTGAAGCTTTCTTT.

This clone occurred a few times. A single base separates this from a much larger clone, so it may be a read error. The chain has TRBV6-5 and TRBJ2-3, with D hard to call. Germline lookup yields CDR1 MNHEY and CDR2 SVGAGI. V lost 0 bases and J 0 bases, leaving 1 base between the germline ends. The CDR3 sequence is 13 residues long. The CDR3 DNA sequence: TGTGCCAGCAGTTACTCTAGCACAGATACGCAGTATTTT. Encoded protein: CASSYSSTDTQYF.

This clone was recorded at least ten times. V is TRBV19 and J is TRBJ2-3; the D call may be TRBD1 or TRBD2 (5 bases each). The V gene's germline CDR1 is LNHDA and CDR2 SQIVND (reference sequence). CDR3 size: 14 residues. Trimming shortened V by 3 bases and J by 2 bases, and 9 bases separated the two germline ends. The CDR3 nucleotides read TGTGCCAGTAGTATCGGGGCAGACACAGATACGCAGTATTTT. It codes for CASSIGADTDTQYF. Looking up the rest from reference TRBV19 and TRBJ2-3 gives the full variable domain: DGGITQSPKYLFRKEGQNVTLSCEQNLNHDAMYWYRQDPGQGLRLIYYSQIVNDFQKGDIAEGYSVSREKKESFPLTVTSAQKNPTAFYLCASSIGADTDTQYFGPGTRLTVL.

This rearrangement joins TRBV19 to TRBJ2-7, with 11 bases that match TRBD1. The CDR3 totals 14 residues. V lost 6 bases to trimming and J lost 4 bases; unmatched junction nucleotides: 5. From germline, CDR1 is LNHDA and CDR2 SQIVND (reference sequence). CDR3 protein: CASRPGQGGYEQYF. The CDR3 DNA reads TGTGCCAGTAGGCCGGGACAGGGGGGGTACGAGCAGTACTTC.

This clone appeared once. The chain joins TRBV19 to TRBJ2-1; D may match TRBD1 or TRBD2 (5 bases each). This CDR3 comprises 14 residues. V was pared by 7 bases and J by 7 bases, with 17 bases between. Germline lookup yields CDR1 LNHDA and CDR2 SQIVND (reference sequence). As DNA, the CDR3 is TGTGCCAGTACTGAGCAGGGAGCTTATAATGAGCAGTTCTTC. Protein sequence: CASTEQGAYNEQFF.

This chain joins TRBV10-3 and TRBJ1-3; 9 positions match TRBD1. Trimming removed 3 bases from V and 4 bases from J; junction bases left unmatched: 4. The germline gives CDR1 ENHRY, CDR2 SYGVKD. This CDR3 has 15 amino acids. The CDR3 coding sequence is TGTGCCATCAGTGACCCGGGACAGGGAGGAAACACCATATATTTT. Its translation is CAISDPGQGGNTIYF.

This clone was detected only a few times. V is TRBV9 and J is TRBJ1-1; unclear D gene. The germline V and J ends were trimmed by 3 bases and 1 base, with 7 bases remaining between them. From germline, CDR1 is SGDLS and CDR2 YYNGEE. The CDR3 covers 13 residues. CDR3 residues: CASSEAGNTEAFF. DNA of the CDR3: TGTGCCAGCAGCGAAGCAGGGAACACTGAAGCTTTCTTT.

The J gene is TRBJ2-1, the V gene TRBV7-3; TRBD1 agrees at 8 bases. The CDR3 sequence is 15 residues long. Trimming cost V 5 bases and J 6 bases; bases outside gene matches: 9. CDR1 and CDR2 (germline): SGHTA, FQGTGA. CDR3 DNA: TGTGCCAGCAGCGACCGGGACAGGTTGGGCAATGAGCAGTTCTTC. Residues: CASSDRDRLGNEQFF.

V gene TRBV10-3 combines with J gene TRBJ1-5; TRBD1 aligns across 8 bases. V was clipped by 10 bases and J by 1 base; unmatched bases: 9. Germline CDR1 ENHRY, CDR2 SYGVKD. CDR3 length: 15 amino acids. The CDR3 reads CATAGTGQSNQPQHF. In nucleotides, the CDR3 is TGTGCCACCGCCGGGACAGGTCAAAGCAATCAGCCCCAGCATTTT.

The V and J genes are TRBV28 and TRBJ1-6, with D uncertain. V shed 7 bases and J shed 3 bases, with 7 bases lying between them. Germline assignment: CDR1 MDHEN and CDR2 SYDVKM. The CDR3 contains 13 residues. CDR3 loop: CASITDYNSPLHF. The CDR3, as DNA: TGTGCCAGCATCACCGACTATAATTCACCCCTCCACTTT. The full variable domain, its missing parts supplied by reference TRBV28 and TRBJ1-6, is DVKVTQSSRYLVKRTGEKVFLECVQDMDHENMFWYRQDPGLGLRLIYFSYDVKMKEKGDIPEGYSVSREKKERFSLILESASTNQTSMYLCASITDYNSPLHFGNGTRLTVT.

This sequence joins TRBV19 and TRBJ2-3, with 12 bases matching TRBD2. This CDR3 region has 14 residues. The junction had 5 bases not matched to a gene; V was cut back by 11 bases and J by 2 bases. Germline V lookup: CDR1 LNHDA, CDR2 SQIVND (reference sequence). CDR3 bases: TGTGCCGTCAGACTAGCGGGAGACACAGATACGCAGTATTTT. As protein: CAVRLAGDTDTQYF. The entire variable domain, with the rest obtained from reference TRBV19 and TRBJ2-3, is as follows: DGGITQSPKYLFRKEGQNVTLSCEQNLNHDAMYWYRQDPGQGLRLIYYSQIVNDFQKGDIAEGYSVSREKKESFPLTVTSAQKNPTAFYLCAVRLAGDTDTQYFGPGTRLTVL.

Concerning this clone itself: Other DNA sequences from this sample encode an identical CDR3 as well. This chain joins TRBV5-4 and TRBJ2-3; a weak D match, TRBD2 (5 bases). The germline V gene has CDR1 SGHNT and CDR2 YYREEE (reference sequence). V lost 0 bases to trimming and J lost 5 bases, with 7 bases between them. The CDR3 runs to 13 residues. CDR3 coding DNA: TGTGCCAGCAGCTTGGTCGGGGAAGATACGCAGTATTTT. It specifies CASSLVGEDTQYF.

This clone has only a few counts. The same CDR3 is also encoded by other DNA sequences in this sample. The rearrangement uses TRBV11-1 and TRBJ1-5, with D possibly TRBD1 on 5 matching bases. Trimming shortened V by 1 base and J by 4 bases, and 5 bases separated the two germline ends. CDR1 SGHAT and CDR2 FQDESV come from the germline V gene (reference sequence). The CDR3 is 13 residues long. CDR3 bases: TGTGCCAGCAGCTTAGGGACAAATCAGCCCCAGCATTTT. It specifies CASSLGTNQPQHF.

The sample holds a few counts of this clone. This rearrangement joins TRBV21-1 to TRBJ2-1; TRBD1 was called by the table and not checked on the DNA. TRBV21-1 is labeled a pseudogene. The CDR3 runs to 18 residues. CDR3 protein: CASSKALGAGPAYNEQFF. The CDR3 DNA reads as TGTGCCAGCAGCAAAGCCCTTGGGGCCGGACCCGCTTACAATGAGCAGTTCTTC.

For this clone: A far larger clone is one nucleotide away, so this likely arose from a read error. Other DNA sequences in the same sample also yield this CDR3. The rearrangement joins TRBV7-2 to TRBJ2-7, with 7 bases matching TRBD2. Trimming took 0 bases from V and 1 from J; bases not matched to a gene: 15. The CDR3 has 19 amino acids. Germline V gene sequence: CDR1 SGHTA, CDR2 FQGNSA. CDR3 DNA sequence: TGTGCCAGCAGCTTAGCGGTGAGAACGGGGGGACTGGGGTCCTACGAGCAGTACTTC. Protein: CASSLAVRTGGLGSYEQYF.

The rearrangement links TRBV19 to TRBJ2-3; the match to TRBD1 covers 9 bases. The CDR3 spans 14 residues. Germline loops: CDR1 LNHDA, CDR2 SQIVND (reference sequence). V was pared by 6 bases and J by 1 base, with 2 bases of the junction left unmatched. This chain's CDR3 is CASRRQGGTDTQYF. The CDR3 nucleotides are TGTGCCAGTAGAAGACAGGGGGGCACAGATACGCAGTATTTT.

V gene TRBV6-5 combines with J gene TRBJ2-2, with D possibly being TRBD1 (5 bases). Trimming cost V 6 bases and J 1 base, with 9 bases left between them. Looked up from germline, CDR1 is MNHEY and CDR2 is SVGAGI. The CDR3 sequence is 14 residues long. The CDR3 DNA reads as TGTGCCAGCAGCCGAGACAGGAACACCGGGGAGCTGTTTTTT. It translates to CASSRDRNTGELFF.